The rows below give T cell receptor beta chains drawn from one sample of a study of blood T cell repertoires in COVID-19. Generated by immunoSEQ multiplex PCR, the TCRdb table keeps only in-frame clones and is missing some. The sample consists of some 87,000 clones, almost 95% of them appearing once. Sequencing was carried out using peripheral blood. These receptors came from a woman aged 60 to 75 with active COVID-19. CDR3s include the opening cysteine and the closing phenylalanine or tryptophan. The D gene is left open where the match is weak. Clone size is not always given. Where it is, it says once, few, many or a class for expanded clones.

NA,NA,TRBJ2-3,TRBV6-5,TGTGCCAGCAGTTCAGGACTGGGTCTCACAGATACGCAGTATTTT,CASSSGLGLTDTQYF
NA,NA,TRBJ1-2,TRBV3-1/TRBV3-2,TGTGCCAGCAGCCAAGAAGTAGTCTTGGCAGGGGTCTATGGCTACACCTTC,CASSQEVVLAGVYGYTF
TRBD1,NA,TRBJ2-5,TRBV7-3,TGTGCCAGCAGCTTATTTGGGACAGGGAGGGGCGGAGAGACCCAGTACTTC,CASSLFGTGRGGETQYF
TRBD1,NA,TRBJ2-1,TRBV4-3,TGCGCCAGCAGCCAAATCAGGGGGAGTGGGGACAATGAGCAGTTCTTC,CASSQIRGSGDNEQFF
TRBD2,NA,TRBJ2-7,TRBV9,TGTGCCAGCAGCCCCGCTACTAGCGGGAGGTTCAACGAGCAGTACTTC,CASSPATSGRFNEQYF
TRBD1,few,TRBJ1-1,TRBV7-8,TGTGCCAGCAGCTTAGGACAGGGCTACACTGAAGCTTTCTTT,CASSLGQGYTEAFF
NA,NA,TRBJ1-6,TRBV19,TGTGCCAGTAGTACGGGAGGGGGTAGCGCACCCCTCCACTTT,CASSTGGGSAPLHF
NA,NA,TRBJ2-2,TRBV7-2,TGTGCCAGCAGCTTAGTGACAGGAGGCACCGGGGAGCTGTTTTTT,CASSLVTGGTGELFF
NA,NA,TRBJ2-6,TRBV18,TGTGCCAGCTCACCACGAGGGATAGGTGGCTCTGGGGCCAACGTCCTGACTTTC,CASSPRGIGGSGANVLTF
NA,NA,TRBJ1-1,TRBV3-1/TRBV3-2,TGTGCCAGCAGCCCCTGGGAAGAGGGTGAAGCTTTCTTT,CASSPWEEGEAFF
TRBD1,NA,TRBJ2-7,TRBV5-1,TGCGCCAGCAGCTTGGACAGGGGTTACGAGCAGTACTTC,CASSLDRGYEQYF
NA,NA,TRBJ1-1,TRBV9,TGTGCCAGCAGCGTAGGTTCAGGGATGAACACTGAAGCTTTCTTT,CASSVGSGMNTEAFF
NA,NA,TRBJ1-4,TRBV7-9,TGTGCCAGCAGCCGCCCGGTTGCAACTAATGAAAAACTGTTTTTT,CASSRPVATNEKLFF
NA,NA,TRBJ1-2,TRBV9,TGTGCCAGCAGCGGGAGGACGGACGACTATGGCTACACCTTC,CASSGRTDDYGYTF
NA,NA,TRBJ2-3,TRBV12-3/TRBV12-4,TGTGCCAGCAGTGTTACAGGCTGGGATACGCAGTATTTT,CASSVTGWDTQYF
TRBD1,NA,TRBJ2-5,TRBV5-1,TGCGCCAGCAGCTCTGGACAGGGCGATTCGGAGACCCAGTACTTC,CASSSGQGDSETQYF
NA,NA,TRBJ1-3,TRBV25-1,TGTGCCAGCAGTGAGACATACTCTGGAAACACCATATATTTT,CASSETYSGNTIYF
TRBD1,NA,TRBJ1-1,TRBV7-2,TGTGCCAGCAGCACCCGGACAGGGACGAACACTGAAGCTTTCTTT,CASSTRTGTNTEAFF
TRBD1,NA,TRBJ1-2,TRBV5-4,TGTGCCAGCAGCTTCTGGGACAGGAACTATGGCTACACCTTC,CASSFWDRNYGYTF
TRBD1,NA,TRBJ1-1,TRBV19,TGTGCCAGTAGTATAGGTCCCGACAGGGTGAGCACTGAAGCTTTCTTT,CASSIGPDRVSTEAFF
NA,few,TRBJ1-1,TRBV27,TGTGCCAGCAGTCCCCTGGAGGGGACCTACACTGAAGCTTTCTTT,CASSPLEGTYTEAFF
TRBD2,once,TRBJ2-5,TRBV24-1,TGTGCCACCAGTGATTCTAGCGGGGGGGCCACACAGACCCAGTACTTC,CATSDSSGGATQTQYF
TRBD1,once,TRBJ2-1,TRBV24-1,TGTGCCACCAGTACCCGGGACAGGGGCGATGAGCAGTTCTTC,CATSTRDRGDEQFF
TRBD2,NA,TRBJ2-1,TRBV4-3,TGCGCCAGCAGCCAAGTCGATGGCGGGGGGGGACTCTACAATGAGCAGTTCTTC,CASSQVDGGGGLYNEQFF
TRBD2,NA,TRBJ2-7,TRBV7-2,TGTGCCAGCAGCCCGACTAGCGGGGCCTACGAGCAGTACTTC,CASSPTSGAYEQYF
TRBD1,NA,TRBJ2-2,TRBV7-2,TGTGCCAGCAGCGACCAGGGGGCGATCGGGGAGCTGTTTTTT,CASSDQGAIGELFF
TRBD1,NA,TRBJ2-2,TRBV28,TGTGCCAGCAGTTTAAAGCGCCCCGGACAGGGATCGATGGGGACCGGGGAGCTGTTTTTT,CASSLKRPGQGSMGTGELFF
NA,NA,TRBJ1-5,TRBV2,TGTGCCAGCAGTGAGTCAGGTGTTGGAAATCAGCCCCAGCATTTT,CASSESGVGNQPQHF
TRBD2,NA,TRBJ2-7,TRBV24-1,TGTGCCACCAGTGACCGAACGAGCGGGGCCTACGAGCAGTACTTC,CATSDRTSGAYEQYF
NA,NA,TRBJ1-1,TRBV18,TGTGCCAGCTCACTCGACGGACTCCCTGAAGCTTTCTTT,CASSLDGLPEAFF
NA,NA,TRBJ1-1,TRBV4-1,TGCGCCAGCAGCCCTAGGGAAAAGGGAGTGGGTGAAGCTTTCTTT,CASSPREKGVGEAFF
NA,NA,TRBJ1-4,TRBV21-1,TGTGCCAGCAGCATCGACACAACTAATGAAAAACTGTTTTTT,CASSIDTTNEKLFF
NA,NA,TRBJ2-3,TRBV5-1,TGCGCCAGCAGCCTGGAGGAAGGGGTAACAGATACGCAGTATTTT,CASSLEEGVTDTQYF
NA,NA,TRBJ1-2,TRBV11-2,TGTGCCAGCAGCGGAGGGTACGGCTACACCTTC,CASSGGYGYTF